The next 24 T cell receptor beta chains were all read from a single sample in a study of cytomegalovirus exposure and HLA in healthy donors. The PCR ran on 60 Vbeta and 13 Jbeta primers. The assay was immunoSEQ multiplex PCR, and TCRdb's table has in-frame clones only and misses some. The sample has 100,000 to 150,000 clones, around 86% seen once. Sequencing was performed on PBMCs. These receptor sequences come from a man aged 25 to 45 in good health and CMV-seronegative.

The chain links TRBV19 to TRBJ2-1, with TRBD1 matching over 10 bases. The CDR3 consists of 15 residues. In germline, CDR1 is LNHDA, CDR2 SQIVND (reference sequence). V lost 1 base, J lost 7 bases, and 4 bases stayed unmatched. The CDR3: CASSIVGTGVNEQFF. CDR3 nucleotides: TGTGCCAGTAGTATAGTGGGGACAGGGGTAAATGAGCAGTTCTTC.

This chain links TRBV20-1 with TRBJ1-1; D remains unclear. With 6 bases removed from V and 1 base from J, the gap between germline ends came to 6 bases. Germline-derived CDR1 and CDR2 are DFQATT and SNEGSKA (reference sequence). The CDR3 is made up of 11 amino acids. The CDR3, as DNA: TGCAGTGCCCGCAGGAACACTGAAGCTTTCTTT. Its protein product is CSARRNTEAFF.

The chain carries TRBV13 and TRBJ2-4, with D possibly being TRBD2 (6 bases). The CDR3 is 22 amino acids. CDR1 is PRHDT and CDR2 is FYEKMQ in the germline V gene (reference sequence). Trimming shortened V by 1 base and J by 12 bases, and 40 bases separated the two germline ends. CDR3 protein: CASSLDPPCGTRYGDLCASQYF. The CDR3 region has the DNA TGTGCCAGCAGCTTAGATCCTCCATGCGGGACTCGGTATGGGGATTTGTGCGCCAGTCAGTACTTC.

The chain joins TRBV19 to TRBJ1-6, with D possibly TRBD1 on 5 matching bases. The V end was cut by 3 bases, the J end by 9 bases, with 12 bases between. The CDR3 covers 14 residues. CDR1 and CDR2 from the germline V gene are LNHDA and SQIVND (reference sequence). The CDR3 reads CASSMGRTLSPLHF. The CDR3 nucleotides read TGTGCCAGTAGTATGGGGCGGACCCTTTCACCCCTCCACTTT.

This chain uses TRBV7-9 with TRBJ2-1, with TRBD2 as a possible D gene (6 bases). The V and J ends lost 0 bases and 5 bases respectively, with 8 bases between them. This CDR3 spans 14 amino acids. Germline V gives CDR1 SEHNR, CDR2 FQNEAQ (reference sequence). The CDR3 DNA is TGTGCCAGCAGCTTAGCGCGGGGTAACAATGAGCAGTTCTTC. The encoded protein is CASSLARGNNEQFF.

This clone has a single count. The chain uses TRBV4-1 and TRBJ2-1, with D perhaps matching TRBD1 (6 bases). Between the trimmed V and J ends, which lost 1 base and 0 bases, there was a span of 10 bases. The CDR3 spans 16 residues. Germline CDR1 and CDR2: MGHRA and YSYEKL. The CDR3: CASSQVGRGSYNEQFF. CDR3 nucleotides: TGCGCCAGCAGCCAAGTTGGCAGGGGCTCCTACAATGAGCAGTTCTTC.

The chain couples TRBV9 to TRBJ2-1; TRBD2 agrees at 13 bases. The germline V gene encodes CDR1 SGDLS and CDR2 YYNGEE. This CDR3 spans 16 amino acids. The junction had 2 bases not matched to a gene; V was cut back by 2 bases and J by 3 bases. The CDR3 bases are TGTGCCAGCAGCGTCGGGACTAGCGGGGACTACAATGAGCAGTTCTTC. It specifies CASSVGTSGDYNEQFF.

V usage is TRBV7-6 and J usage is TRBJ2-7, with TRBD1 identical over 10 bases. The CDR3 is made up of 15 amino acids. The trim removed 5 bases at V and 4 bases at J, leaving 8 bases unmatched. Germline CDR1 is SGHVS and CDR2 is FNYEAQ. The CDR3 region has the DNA TGTGCCAGCAGCCCCTGGATGGGACAGGGGTACGAGCAGTACTTC. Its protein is CASSPWMGQGYEQYF.

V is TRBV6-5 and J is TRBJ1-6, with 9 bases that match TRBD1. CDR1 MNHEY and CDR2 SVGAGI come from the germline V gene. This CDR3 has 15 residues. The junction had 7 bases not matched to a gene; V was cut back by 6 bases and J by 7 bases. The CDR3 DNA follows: TGTGCCAGCAGACTTCGACAGGGGGGGAATTCACCCCTCCACTTT. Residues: CASRLRQGGNSPLHF.

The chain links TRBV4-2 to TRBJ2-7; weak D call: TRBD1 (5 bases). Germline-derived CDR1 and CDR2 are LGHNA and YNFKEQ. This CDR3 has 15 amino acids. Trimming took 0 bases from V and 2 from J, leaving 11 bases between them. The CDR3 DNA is TGTGCCAGCAGCCAAGATCTCGCAGGGACCTACGAGCAGTACTTC. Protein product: CASSQDLAGTYEQYF.

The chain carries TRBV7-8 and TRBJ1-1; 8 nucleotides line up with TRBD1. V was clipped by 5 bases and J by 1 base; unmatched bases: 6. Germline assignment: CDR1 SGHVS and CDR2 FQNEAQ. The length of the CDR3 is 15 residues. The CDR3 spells CASSLWTGQNTEAFF. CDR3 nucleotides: TGTGCCAGCAGCCTGTGGACAGGGCAGAACACTGAAGCTTTCTTT.

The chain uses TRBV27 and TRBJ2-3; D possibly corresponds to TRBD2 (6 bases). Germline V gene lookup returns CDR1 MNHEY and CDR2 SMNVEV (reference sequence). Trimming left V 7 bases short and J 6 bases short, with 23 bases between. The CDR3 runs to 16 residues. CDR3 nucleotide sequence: TGTGCCAGCAAACCCCCTTTTGCGGGGAGGCGGGATACGCAGTATTTT. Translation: CASKPPFAGRRDTQYF.

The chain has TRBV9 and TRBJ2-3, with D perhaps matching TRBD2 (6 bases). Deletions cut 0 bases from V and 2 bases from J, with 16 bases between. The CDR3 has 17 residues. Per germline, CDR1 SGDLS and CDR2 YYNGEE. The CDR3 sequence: CASSVVGMGGLTDTQYF. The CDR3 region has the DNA TGTGCCAGCAGCGTAGTGGGTATGGGGGGACTCACAGATACGCAGTATTTT.

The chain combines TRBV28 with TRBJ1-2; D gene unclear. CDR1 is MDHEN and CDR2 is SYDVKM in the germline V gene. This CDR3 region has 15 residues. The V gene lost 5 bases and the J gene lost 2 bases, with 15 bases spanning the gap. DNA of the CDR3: TGTGCCAGCAGTCGCCCGGGAACAACAAACTATGGCTACACCTTC. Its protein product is CASSRPGTTNYGYTF.

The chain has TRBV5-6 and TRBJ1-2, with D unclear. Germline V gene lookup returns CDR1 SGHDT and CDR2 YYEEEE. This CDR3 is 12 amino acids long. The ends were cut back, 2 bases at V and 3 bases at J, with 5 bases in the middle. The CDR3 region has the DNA TGTGCCAGCAGCTTTTCAGACTATGGCTACACCTTC. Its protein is CASSFSDYGYTF.

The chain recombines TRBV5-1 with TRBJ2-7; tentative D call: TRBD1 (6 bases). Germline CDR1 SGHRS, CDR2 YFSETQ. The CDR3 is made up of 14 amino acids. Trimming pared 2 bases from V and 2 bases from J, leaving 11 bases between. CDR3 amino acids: CASSFTGNTYEQYF. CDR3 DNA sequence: TGCGCCAGCAGCTTTACAGGGAATACCTACGAGCAGTACTTC.

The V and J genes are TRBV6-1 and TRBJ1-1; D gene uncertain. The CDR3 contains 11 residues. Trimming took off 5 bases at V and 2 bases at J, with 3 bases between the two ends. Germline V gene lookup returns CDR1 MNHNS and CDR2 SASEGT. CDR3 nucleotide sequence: TGTGCCAGCAGTCGTAACACTGAAGCTTTCTTT. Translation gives CASSRNTEAFF.

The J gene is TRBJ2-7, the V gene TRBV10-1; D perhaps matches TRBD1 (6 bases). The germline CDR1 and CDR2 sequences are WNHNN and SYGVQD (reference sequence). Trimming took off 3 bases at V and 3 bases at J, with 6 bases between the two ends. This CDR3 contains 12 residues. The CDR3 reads CASSEGGYEQYF. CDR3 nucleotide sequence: TGCGCCAGCAGTGAAGGGGGCTACGAGCAGTACTTC.

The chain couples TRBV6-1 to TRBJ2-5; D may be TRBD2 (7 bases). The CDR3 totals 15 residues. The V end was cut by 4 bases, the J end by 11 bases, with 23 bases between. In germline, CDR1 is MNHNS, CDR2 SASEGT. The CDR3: CASSGALRGGREQYF. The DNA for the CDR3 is TGTGCCAGCAGTGGGGCTTTGAGGGGGGGAAGGGAGCAGTACTTC.

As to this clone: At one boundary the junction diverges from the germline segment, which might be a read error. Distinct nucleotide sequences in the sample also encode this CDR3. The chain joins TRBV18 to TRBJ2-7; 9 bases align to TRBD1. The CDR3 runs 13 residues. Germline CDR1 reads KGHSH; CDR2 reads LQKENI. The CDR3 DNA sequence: TGTGCCAGTTCACCGTGGACAGGGGACGAGCAGTACTTC. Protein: CASSPWTGDEQYF.

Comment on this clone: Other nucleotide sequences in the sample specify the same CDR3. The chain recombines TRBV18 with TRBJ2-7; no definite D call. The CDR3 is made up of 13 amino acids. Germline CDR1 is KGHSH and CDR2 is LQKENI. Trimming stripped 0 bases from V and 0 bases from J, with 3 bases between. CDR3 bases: TGTGCCAGCTCACCACCCAGCTCCTACGAGCAGTACTTC. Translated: CASSPPSSYEQYF. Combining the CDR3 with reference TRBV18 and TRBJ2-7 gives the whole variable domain NAGVMQNPRHLVRRRGQEARLRCSPMKGHSHVYWYRQLPEEGLKFMVYLQKENIIDESGMPKERFSAEFPKEGPSILRIQQVVRGDSAAYFCASSPPSSYEQYFGPGTRLTVT.

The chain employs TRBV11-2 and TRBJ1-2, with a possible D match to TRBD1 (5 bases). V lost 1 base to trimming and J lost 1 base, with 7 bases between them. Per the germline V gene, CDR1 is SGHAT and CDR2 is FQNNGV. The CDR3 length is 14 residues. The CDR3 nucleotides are TGTGCCAGCAGCTTAGGGCAGGGTAACTATGGCTACACCTTC. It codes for CASSLGQGNYGYTF.

The CDR3 sequence is CASSEAWRLYNSPLHF. As DNA, the CDR3 is TGTGCCAGCAGTGAAGCCTGGCGGCTCTATAATTCACCCCTCCACTTT. This rearrangement joins TRBV6-1 to TRBJ1-6; no firm D call. Germline lookup yields CDR1 MNHNS and CDR2 SASEGT. V was cut by 0 bases and J by 3 bases, with 9 bases left in between. This CDR3 spans 16 amino acids.

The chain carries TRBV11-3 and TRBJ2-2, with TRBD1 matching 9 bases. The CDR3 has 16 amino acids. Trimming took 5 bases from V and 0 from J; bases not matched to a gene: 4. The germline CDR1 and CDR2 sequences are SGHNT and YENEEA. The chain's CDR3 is CASSPGTGTNTGELFF. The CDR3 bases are TGTGCCAGCAGCCCCGGGACAGGGACGAACACCGGGGAGCTGTTTTTT.